The 20 T cell receptor beta chains in this list originate from one sample, sequenced in a study of T cell repertoires in aging, cancer and after chemotherapy. Amplification of TCR beta used genomic DNA extracted from peripheral blood. Rearranged V-D-J TRB sequences were amplified with a mixed TRB-A/B primer pool. TCRdb redid the calling of the multiplex PCR reads with MiXCR, one entry per CDR3 protein. Of about 10,000 distinct CDR3 sequences listed, 40% to 45% are singletons. The sample was blood. The receptors shown here come from a human donor in good health.

The chain has TRBV12-3 or TRBV12-4 and TRBJ2-7; D not resolved. This CDR3 is 13 amino acids long. Trimming pared 0 bases from V and 2 bases from J, leaving 5 bases between. Here the CDR3 reads CASSLAPAYEQYV. The DNA of the CDR3 is TGTGCCAGCAGTTTAGCGCCGGCCTACGAGCAGTACGTC.

V usage is TRBV4-2 and J usage is TRBJ2-7; D is perhaps TRBD2 (6 bases). Germline-derived CDR1 and CDR2 are LGHNA and YNFKEQ. Trimming stripped 0 bases from V and 2 bases from J, with 8 bases between. The CDR3 runs to 14 residues. This CDR3 is CASSQERGTYEQYV. CDR3 sequence (DNA): TGTGCCAGCAGCCAAGAGCGGGGAACCTACGAGCAGTACGTC.

This clonotype was recorded a few times. The CDR3 loop reads CAWSRMAQETQYF. CDR3 sequence (DNA): TGTGCCTGGAGTCGGATGGCGCAAGAGACCCAGTACTTC. The chain uses TRBV30 and TRBJ2-5; D not certain. Trimming cost V 2 bases and J 2 bases, with 9 bases left between them. Per germline, CDR1 GTSNPN and CDR2 SVGIG (reference sequence). This CDR3 spans 13 amino acids.

The genes are TRBV5-1 and TRBJ2-3, with 9 nucleotides matching TRBD1. This CDR3 has 17 amino acids. The germline CDR1 and CDR2 sequences are SGHRS and YFSETQ. V shed 4 bases and J 2 bases; nucleotides not matched to a gene: 11. The CDR3 DNA follows: TGCGCCAGCAGCGCCTACTGGACAGGGGACGACACAGATACGCAGTATTTT. It encodes CASSAYWTGDDTDTQYF.

This chain uses TRBV12-3 or TRBV12-4 with TRBJ2-5, with TRBD2 matching 11 bases. CDR3 length equals 14 residues. V lost 6 bases to trimming and J lost 4 bases; unmatched junction nucleotides: 4. CDR3 in DNA: TGTGCCAGCAGGCTAGCGGGGGGCGTAGAGACCCAGTACTTC. This translates into CASRLAGGVETQYF.

The chain recombines TRBV28 with TRBJ2-3; 9 bases are shared with TRBD2. The V segment lost 3 bases and the J segment 1 base; nucleotides outside the gene matches: 8. Germline values: CDR1 MDHEN, CDR2 SYDVKM. The CDR3 has 17 amino acids. CDR3 in amino acids: CASSFGLAGLRTDTQYF. The CDR3 nucleotides read TGTGCCAGCAGTTTCGGTCTAGCGGGGCTCCGCACAGATACGCAGTATTTT.

This chain links TRBV5-4 with TRBJ2-7; D might be TRBD1 (5 bases). There are 16 residues in the CDR3. The germline CDR1 and CDR2 sequences are SGHNT and YYREEE (reference sequence). V lost 0 bases to trimming and J lost 0 bases, with 13 bases between them. Written as DNA, the CDR3 is TGTGCCAGCAGCTTGGCTGATGGACACATCTCCTACGAGCAGTACTTC. Translated: CASSLADGHISYEQYF.

The V and J genes are TRBV7-9 and TRBJ2-5; possibly TRBD1 for D (6 bases). Germline CDR1 reads SEHNR; CDR2 reads FQNEAQ (reference sequence). The germline V and J ends were trimmed by 9 bases and 1 base, with 21 bases remaining between them. This CDR3 is 16 amino acids long. The CDR3 sequence is CASSTSPGDPQETQYF. The CDR3, as DNA: TGTGCCAGTAGTACCTCTCCAGGGGACCCCCAAGAGACCCAGTACTTC.

This chain links TRBV5-1 with TRBJ1-1; D call uncertain. V lost 5 bases and J 0 bases, leaving 8 bases between the germline ends. Per germline, CDR1 SGHRS and CDR2 YFSETQ. CDR3 size: 13 residues. The CDR3 region is CASRSTVNTEAFF. The CDR3 nucleotides read TGCGCCAGCAGATCGACGGTGAACACTGAAGCTTTCTTT.

This rearrangement joins TRBV2 to TRBJ1-4; D might be TRBD1 (5 bases). This CDR3 contains 14 residues. The germline V and J ends were trimmed by 6 bases and 0 bases, with 8 bases remaining between them. Germline values: CDR1 SNHLY, CDR2 FYNNEI. The CDR3 DNA reads as TGTGCCAGCAGACGACAGACAACTAATGAAAAACTGTTTTTT. It translates to CASRRQTTNEKLFF.

The chain is built from TRBV6-1 and TRBJ1-6; D call uncertain. The V end was cut by 1 base, the J end by 10 bases, with 2 bases between. This CDR3 is 11 amino acids long. Germline CDR1 MNHNS, CDR2 SASEGT. The chain's CDR3 is CASSEGSPLHF. In DNA form, the CDR3 reads TGTGCCAGCAGTGAAGGATCACCCCTCCACTTT.

The chain recombines TRBV7-9 with TRBJ1-4, with 7 nucleotides matching TRBD1. V shed 5 bases, J shed 0 bases, and the junction held 3 bases outside the gene matches. Germline CDR1 is SEHNR and CDR2 is FQNEAQ (reference sequence). The CDR3 contains 15 residues. The CDR3 nucleotides are TGTGCCAGCAGCCAGGGGGGGGCAACTAATGAAAAACTGTTTTTT. It yields the protein CASSQGGATNEKLFF.

This rearrangement joins TRBV5-1 to TRBJ2-6, with D perhaps matching TRBD1 (5 bases). The length of the CDR3 is 15 residues. Germline V lookup: CDR1 SGHRS, CDR2 YFSETQ. V lost 2 bases to trimming and J lost 1 base, with 7 bases between them. CDR3 DNA sequence: TGCGCCAGCAGCTTACAGGTTTCTGGGGCCAACGTCCTGACTTTC. It codes for CASSLQVSGANVLTF.

The V gene is TRBV18, the J gene TRBJ1-2; TRBD1 matches 10 bases. Germline CDR1 is KGHSH and CDR2 is LQKENI. With 3 bases clipped from V and 4 bases from J, the junction kept 8 bases outside the gene matches. This CDR3 contains 16 residues. CDR3 nucleotide sequence: TGTGCCAGCTCACCGGGACAGGGGTTCGGTATCTATGGCTACACCTTC. Protein sequence: CASSPGQGFGIYGYTF.

This rearrangement joins TRBV5-5 to TRBJ1-3; D perhaps matches TRBD1 (6 bases). The ends were cut back, 1 base at V and 0 bases at J, with 8 bases in the middle. This CDR3 comprises 15 residues. Germline V lookup: CDR1 SGHKS, CDR2 YYEKEE (reference sequence). CDR3 DNA: TGTGCCAGCAGCTTGACAGGGCGCTCTGGAAACACCATATATTTT. The encoded protein is CASSLTGRSGNTIYF. Full variable domain (remainder filled in from reference TRBV5-5 and TRBJ1-3): DAGVTQSPTHLIKTRGQQVTLRCSPISGHKSVSWYQQVLGQGPQFIFQYYEKEERGRGNFPDRFSARQFPNYSSELNVNALLLGDSALYLCASSLTGRSGNTIYFGEGSWLTVV.

The genes are TRBV11-2 and TRBJ2-3, with 9 nucleotides matching TRBD1. The V segment lost 2 bases and the J segment 3 bases; nucleotides outside the gene matches: 6. Germline V gene sequence: CDR1 SGHAT, CDR2 FQNNGV. CDR3 length equals 16 residues. The chain's CDR3 is CASSLWGTGLTDTQYF. The CDR3 region has the DNA TGTGCCAGCAGCTTATGGGGGACAGGGCTAACAGATACGCAGTATTTT.

The chain links TRBV7-9 to TRBJ1-2; D not certain. CDR1 and CDR2 from the germline V gene are SEHNR and FQNEAQ (reference sequence). V was clipped by 2 bases and J by 12 bases, with 19 bases between them. This CDR3 spans 14 amino acids. CDR3 DNA: TGTGCCAGCAGCTTAAAAGGTGCCGCTGCGACTGACACCTTC. This codes for CASSLKGAAATDTF.

The chain is built from TRBV20-1 and TRBJ2-1, with D tentatively TRBD2 (5 bases). This CDR3 is 16 amino acids long. Per germline, CDR1 DFQATT and CDR2 SNEGSKA (reference sequence). V was shortened by 0 bases and J by 0 bases, with 12 bases between the two germline ends. The CDR3 nucleotides read TGCAGTGCTAGAGATTGGTCGGGGAGCTCCTACAATGAGCAGTTCTTC. Its translation is CSARDWSGSSYNEQFF.

This sequence joins TRBV27 and TRBJ1-2, with TRBD1 matching over 7 bases. The CDR3 contains 13 residues. J was trimmed by 6 bases and V by 2 bases; bases with no gene match: 3. Per the germline V gene, CDR1 is MNHEY and CDR2 is SMNVEV (reference sequence). The CDR3 here is CASSLRGLDGYTF. In nucleotides, the CDR3 is TGTGCCAGCAGTTTAAGGGGGCTTGATGGCTACACCTTC.

This clonotype has more than one count but fewer than ten. The rearrangement links TRBV29-1 to TRBJ1-1; D uncertain. The CDR3 sequence is 15 residues long. Germline V CDR1 and CDR2: SQVTM, ANQGSEA. Trimming shortened V by 6 bases and J by 0 bases, and 17 bases separated the two germline ends. The CDR3 region has the DNA TGCAGCGTATGGAGCGGGGTACATATGAACACTGAAGCTTTCTTT. Protein: CSVWSGVHMNTEAFF. Combining the CDR3 with reference TRBV29-1 and TRBJ1-1 gives the whole variable domain SAVISQKPSRDICQRGTSLTIQCQVDSQVTMMFWYRQQPGQSLTLIATANQGSEATYESGFVIDKFPISRPNLTFSTLTVSNMSPEDSSIYLCSVWSGVHMNTEAFFGQGTRLTVV.